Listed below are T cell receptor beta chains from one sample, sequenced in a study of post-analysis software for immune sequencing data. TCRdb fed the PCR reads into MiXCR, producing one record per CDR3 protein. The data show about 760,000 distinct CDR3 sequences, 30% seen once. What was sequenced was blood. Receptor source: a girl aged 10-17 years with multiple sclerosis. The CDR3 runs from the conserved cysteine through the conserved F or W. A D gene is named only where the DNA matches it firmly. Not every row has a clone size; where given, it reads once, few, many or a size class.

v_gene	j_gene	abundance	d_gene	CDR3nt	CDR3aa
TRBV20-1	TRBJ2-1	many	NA	TGCAGTGCTCCCCTAACAGATCGGCGGCAGTTCTTC	CSAPLTDRRQFF
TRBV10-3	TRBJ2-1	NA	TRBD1	TGTGCCGCCAAGGATTACGGGACAGGGTCGAATGAGCAGTTCTTC	CAAKDYGTGSNEQFF
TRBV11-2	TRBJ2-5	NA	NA	TGTGCCAGCAGCTTAAGGCCTAGCGCGGAGGAGACCCAGTACTTC	CASSLRPSAEETQYF
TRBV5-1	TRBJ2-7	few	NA	TGCGCCAGCAGCTTATCAGCCGGAGGATCCTACGAGCAGTACTTC	CASSLSAGGSYEQYF
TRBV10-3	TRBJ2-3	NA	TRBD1	TGTGCCATCAGTGAGGGACAGGGGCGACACACAGATACGCAGTATTTT	CAISEGQGRHTDTQYF
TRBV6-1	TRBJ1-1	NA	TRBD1	TGTGCCAGCAGGGACAGGGTGGACACTGAAGCTTTCTTT	CASRDRVDTEAFF
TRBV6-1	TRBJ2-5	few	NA	TGTGCCAGCAGCCCACCGAACCCCGGGTGGGAGACCCAGTACTTC	CASSPPNPGWETQYF
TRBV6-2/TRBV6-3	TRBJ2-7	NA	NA	TGTGCCAGCAGATCAACCGATTACGAGCAGTACTTC	CASRSTDYEQYF
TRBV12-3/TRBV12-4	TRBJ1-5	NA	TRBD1	TGTGCCACCCAATTTCGGACAGGGGGCAATCAGCCCCAGCATTTT	CATQFRTGGNQPQHF
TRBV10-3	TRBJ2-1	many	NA	TGTGCCATCAGCCCCGGCGAACCTACCTACAATGAGCAGTTCTTC	CAISPGEPTYNEQFF
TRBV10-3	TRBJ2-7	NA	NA	TGTGCCATCAGTGAAAGTGCGAACAGAGGGACCTACGAGCAGTACTTC	CAISESANRGTYEQYF
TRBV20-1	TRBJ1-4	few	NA	TGCAGTGCTAGAGAAGGGACAAGTGAAAAACTGTTTTTT	CSAREGTSEKLFF
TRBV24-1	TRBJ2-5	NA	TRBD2	TGTGCCACCAGTGGTTCTAGCGGGATGGGGCGGGAGGCCCAGTACTTC	CATSGSSGMGREAQYF
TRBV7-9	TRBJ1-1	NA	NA	TGTGCCACTACGCTGTCAACAGGGACTGAAGCTTTCTTT	CATTLSTGTEAFF
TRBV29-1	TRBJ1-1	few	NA	TGCAGCGTTGAAGTTGGCGGGTTTGGGACTGAAGCTTTCTTT	CSVEVGGFGTEAFF
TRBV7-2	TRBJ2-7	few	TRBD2	TGTGCCAGCAGCTTAAGCTCGTTGGGGGAGGGCCGCTACGAGCAGTACTTC	CASSLSSLGEGRYEQYF
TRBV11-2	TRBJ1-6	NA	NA	TGTGCCAGCAGCGGGGACGGTTGGAATAATTCACCCCTCCACTTT	CASSGDGWNNSPLHF
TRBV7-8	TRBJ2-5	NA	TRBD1	TGTGCCAGCAGCCTAAACTTAAGACAGGGGACGGAGACCCAGTACTTC	CASSLNLRQGTETQYF
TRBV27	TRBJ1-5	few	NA	TGTGCCAGCAGCGAATGGCAGACTAATCAGCCCCAGCATTTT	CASSEWQTNQPQHF
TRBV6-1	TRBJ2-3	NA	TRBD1	TGTGCCAGCAGTCCCCGCCCAGGGGGATACACAGATACGCAGTATTTT	CASSPRPGGYTDTQYF
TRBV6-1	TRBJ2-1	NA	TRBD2	TGTGCCAGCAGTGAACCCCACCTGACTAGCGGGAGGCTCCTGAGCTCCTACAATGAGCAGTTCTTC	CASSEPHLTSGRLLSSYNEQFF
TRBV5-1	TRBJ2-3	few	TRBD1	TGCGCCAGCAGCGTTACGACAGGGCCCCCCACAGATACGCAGTATTTT	CASSVTTGPPTDTQYF
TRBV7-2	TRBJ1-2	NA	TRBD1	TGTGCCACCGTTCAGGGGGGATTCCTCTATGGCTACACCTTC	CATVQGGFLYGYTF
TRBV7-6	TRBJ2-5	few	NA	TGTGCCAGCAGCTTAGGGGCCCGGGGTATTGGAGAGACCCAGTACTTC	CASSLGARGIGETQYF
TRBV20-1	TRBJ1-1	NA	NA	TGCAGTGCTAGGACCCGGACATTCAACACTGAAGCTTTCTTT	CSARTRTFNTEAFF
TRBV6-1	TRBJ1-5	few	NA	TGTGCCAGCCGGCCGGGAGGCTTTAGCAATCAGCCCCAGCATTTT	CASRPGGFSNQPQHF
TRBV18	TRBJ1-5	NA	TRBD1	TGTGCCAGCTCACCCCTACGACAGGGTACCAATCAGCCCCAGCATTTT	CASSPLRQGTNQPQHF
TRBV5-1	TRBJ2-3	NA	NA	TGCGCCAGTGGGTCCGGGGGTTCGGAAGATACGCAGTATTTT	CASGSGGSEDTQYF
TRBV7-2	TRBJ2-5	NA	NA	TGTGCCAGCAGCTTAGTGGCAGGAGCCCAAGAGACCCAGTACTTC	CASSLVAGAQETQYF
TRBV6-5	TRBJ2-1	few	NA	TGTGCCAGCAGTTACTCATACGGCAATGAGCAGTTCTTC	CASSYSYGNEQFF
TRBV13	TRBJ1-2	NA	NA	TGTGCCAGCAGCTTTCAGCTCGGCTACACCTTC	CASSFQLGYTF
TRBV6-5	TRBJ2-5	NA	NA	TGTGCCAGCAGTTACTTGTTGTCGGGCGCTAGGGAGACCCAGTACTTC	CASSYLLSGARETQYF
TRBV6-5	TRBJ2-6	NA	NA	TGTGCCAGCAGTTTCAACACAGGGATAAGCTCTGGGGCCAACGTCCTGACTTTC	CASSFNTGISSGANVLTF
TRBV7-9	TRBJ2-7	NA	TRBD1	TGTGCCAGCAGCTCGATACAGGGGGCTTACGAGCAGTACTTC	CASSSIQGAYEQYF
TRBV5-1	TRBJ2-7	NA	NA	TGCGCCAGCAGCTTGGCGGGGCAAAAGCACTCCTACGAGCAGTACTTC	CASSLAGQKHSYEQYF
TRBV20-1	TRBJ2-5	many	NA	TGCAGTGCTCCCAGGGGGGCTCAAGAGACCCAGTACTTC	CSAPRGAQETQYF
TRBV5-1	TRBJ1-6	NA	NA	TGCGCCAGCAGCTTCAGAGGGCGCGGTATGTCGGCCCTCCACTTT	CASSFRGRGMSALHF
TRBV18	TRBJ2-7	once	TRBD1	TGTGCCGGCTCACCGGAGAGACAGGGATACGAGCAGTACTTC	CAGSPERQGYEQYF
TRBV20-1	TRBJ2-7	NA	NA	TGCAGTGCTCATCCGGCAGGGCACGAGCAGTACTTC	CSAHPAGHEQYF
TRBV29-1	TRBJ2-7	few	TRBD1	TGCAGCGTCGCAACGACAGGGAGCGCCTACGAGCAGTACTTC	CSVATTGSAYEQYF
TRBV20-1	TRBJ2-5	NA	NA	TGCAGTGCTAACCCCCAGGGGGGAGGGAGATTTTTCGAGACCCAGTACTTC	CSANPQGGGRFFETQYF
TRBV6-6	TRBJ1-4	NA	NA	TGTGCCAGCCCTCCAGGGCGTGGTAATGAAAAACTGTTTTTT	CASPPGRGNEKLFF
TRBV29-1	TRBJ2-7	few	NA	TGCAGCGTTGAACTGACAGATTCTTACGAGCAGTACTTC	CSVELTDSYEQYF
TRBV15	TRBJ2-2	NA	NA	TGTGCCACCTCAAAAGGGAACAGGGTCACCGGGGAGCTGTTTTTT	CATSKGNRVTGELFF
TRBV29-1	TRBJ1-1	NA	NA	TGCAGCGGCGACGGGGGGGGTTCCACTGAAGCTTTCTTT	CSGDGGGSTEAFF
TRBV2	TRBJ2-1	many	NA	TGTGCCAGCAGCGGGACCTACAATGAGCAGTTCTTC	CASSGTYNEQFF
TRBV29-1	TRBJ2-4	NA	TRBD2	TGCAGCGCCAGGGGTAGCGGGGATGCCAAAAACATTCAGTACTTC	CSARGSGDAKNIQYF
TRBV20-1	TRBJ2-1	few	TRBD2	TGCAGTGCTTTACCGACTAGCGGGAAATCTCACAATGAGCAGTTCTTC	CSALPTSGKSHNEQFF
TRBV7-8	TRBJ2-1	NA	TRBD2	TGTGCCAGCAGCTCCATAGCGGGAGCGTACAATGAGCAGTTCTTC	CASSSIAGAYNEQFF
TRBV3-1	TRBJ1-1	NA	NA	TGTGCCAGCGCGTGGGGGGCACACACTGAAGCTTTCTTT	CASAWGAHTEAFF